These 28 T cell receptor beta chains were sequenced from one sample in a study of blood T cell repertoires in COVID-19. The protocol was immunoSEQ multiplex PCR, while the TCRdb copy is restricted to in-frame clones and leaves out a portion. The table has about 210,000 clones, approximately 87% seen once. Sequencing was done on a sample of peripheral blood. Receptors were obtained from a woman between 65 and 79 years old with acute or convalescent COVID-19.

This rearrangement joins TRBV5-1 to TRBJ2-3; D uncertain. The CDR3 loop spans 15 amino acids. Trimming cost V 4 bases and J 2 bases, with 14 bases left between them. Germline V gene lookup returns CDR1 SGHRS and CDR2 YFSETQ. CDR3 amino acids: CASSGRSPFTDTQYF. The CDR3 DNA reads as TGCGCCAGCAGCGGCCGGAGTCCCTTCACAGATACGCAGTATTTT. Full variable domain (missing parts from reference TRBV5-1 and TRBJ2-3): KAGVTQTPRYLIKTRGQQVTLSCSPISGHRSVSWYQQTPGQGLQFLFEYFSETQRNKGNFPGRFSGRQFSNSRSEMNVSTLELGDSALYLCASSGRSPFTDTQYFGPGTRLTVL.

J is TRBJ1-1 and V is TRBV19, with D perhaps TRBD1 (6 bases). Germline V gene lookup returns CDR1 LNHDA and CDR2 SQIVND (reference sequence). V lost 7 bases, J lost 1 base, and 19 bases lay in between. This CDR3 comprises 16 residues. The CDR3 DNA sequence: TGTGCCAGTAAGAGTTCGCCGGACAGATCGAACACTGAAGCTTTCTTT. This encodes CASKSSPDRSNTEAFF.

This chain uses TRBV28 with TRBJ1-1; possible D gene TRBD1, 6 bases. The V end lost 3 bases, the J end lost 0 bases, and 14 bases lay between the germline ends. The CDR3 contains 16 residues. Germline CDR1 and CDR2: MDHEN and SYDVKM. CDR3 amino acids: CASSFIGQLMNTEAFF. In DNA form, the CDR3 reads TGTGCCAGCAGTTTCATAGGACAGTTGATGAACACTGAAGCTTTCTTT.

V and J are TRBV6-2 or TRBV6-3 and TRBJ1-5; maybe TRBD1 (5 bases). V lost 5 bases, J lost 6 bases, and 14 bases lay in between. The germline V gene has CDR1 MNHEY and CDR2 SVGEGT. The CDR3 runs 14 residues. CDR3 residues: CASSAQVIAQPQHF. The CDR3 DNA is TGTGCCAGCAGTGCACAGGTTATTGCTCAGCCCCAGCATTTT.

The V gene is TRBV27, the J gene TRBJ2-7, with D possibly matching TRBD1 (6 bases). CDR1 is MNHEY, CDR2 SMNVEV, per germline (reference sequence). V lost 0 bases and J lost 0, with 18 bases in between. The CDR3 totals 18 residues. In DNA, the CDR3 is TGTGCCAGCAGTTTATCACGGAGGACAGTATATTACTCCTACGAGCAGTACTTC. Protein product: CASSLSRRTVYYSYEQYF.

The V call is TRBV5-1, the J call TRBJ1-1; D is perhaps TRBD1 (6 bases). The length of the CDR3 is 14 residues. Trimming stripped 7 bases from V and 1 base from J, with 14 bases between. CDR1 is SGHRS, CDR2 YFSETQ, per germline. The CDR3 loop is CASQQGPSNTEAFF. Written as DNA, the CDR3 is TGCGCCAGCCAACAGGGACCCTCGAACACTGAAGCTTTCTTT.

This chain joins TRBV27 and TRBJ1-2, with D hard to call. Germline V lookup: CDR1 MNHEY, CDR2 SMNVEV (reference sequence). Trimming took 7 bases from V and 8 from J, leaving 17 bases between them. This CDR3 has 13 amino acids. The CDR3 DNA follows: TGTGCCAGCAAGGCGTCAGATCCAGGAGGCTACACCTTC. It specifies CASKASDPGGYTF.

The rearrangement joins TRBV21-1 to TRBJ1-5; the table assigns TRBD1, which was not confirmed against the DNA. TRBV21-1 has pseudogene status. This CDR3 comprises 19 residues. As DNA, the CDR3 is TGTGCCAGCAGCAAGGGGCGCAGGGGAGCAATTCATAGCAATCAGCCCCAGCATTTT. It translates to CASSKGRRGAIHSNQPQHF.

V gene TRBV5-6 combines with J gene TRBJ2-2; D is unclear. CDR3 length: 13 residues. Germline-derived CDR1 and CDR2 are SGHDT and YYEEEE. Deletions cut 0 bases from V and 5 bases from J, with 5 bases between. CDR3 sequence reads: CASSLGRTGELFF. CDR3 DNA: TGTGCCAGCAGCTTGGGCAGAACCGGGGAGCTGTTTTTT.

The chain employs TRBV19 and TRBJ1-2; D is unclear. CDR3 length: 12 residues. Germline V gene sequence: CDR1 LNHDA, CDR2 SQIVND (reference sequence). V was clipped by 7 bases and J by 8 bases, with 14 bases between them. CDR3 protein: CASTDGRYGYTF. CDR3 nucleotides: TGTGCCAGTACGGACGGGAGGTACGGCTACACCTTC.

The chain combines TRBV27 with TRBJ1-1; 9 nucleotides agree with TRBD1. Germline V lookup: CDR1 MNHEY, CDR2 SMNVEV (reference sequence). This CDR3 has 16 residues. V shed 4 bases and J 5 bases; nucleotides not matched to a gene: 11. The CDR3 nucleotides read TGTGCCAGCAGTTACACAGGGGGCAATAGGAGGACTGAAGCTTTCTTT. Protein sequence: CASSYTGGNRRTEAFF.

V gene TRBV28 combines with J gene TRBJ2-1; 9 nucleotides line up with TRBD1. Trimming took 7 bases from V and 4 from J; bases not matched to a gene: 8. Germline CDR1 and CDR2: MDHEN and SYDVKM. The CDR3 is 15 residues long. The CDR3 is CASIPRDRAYNEQFF. The CDR3 DNA reads as TGTGCCAGCATTCCCCGGGACAGGGCGTACAATGAGCAGTTCTTC.

The CDR3 bases are TGTGCCAGCCTAATTGATAGCAATCAGCCCCAGCATTTT. Its translation is CASLIDSNQPQHF. The V and J genes are TRBV2 and TRBJ1-5; D is ambiguous. Germline V lookup: CDR1 SNHLY, CDR2 FYNNEI. The germline V and J ends were trimmed by 8 bases and 0 bases, with 8 bases remaining between them. This CDR3 contains 13 residues. The complete variable domain, with remaining parts taken from reference TRBV2 and TRBJ1-5, reads EPEVTQTPSHQVTQMGQEVILRCVPISNHLYFYWYRQILGQKVEFLVSFYNNEISEKSEIFDDQFSVERPDGSNFTLKIRSTKLEDSAMYFCASLIDSNQPQHFGDGTRLSIL.

The V and J genes are TRBV19 and TRBJ2-7, with TRBD1 matching 11 bases. In germline, CDR1 is LNHDA, CDR2 SQIVND (reference sequence). There are 14 residues in the CDR3. After removal of 5 bases from V and 4 bases from J, the junction contained 4 bases not matched to a gene. The CDR3 region has the DNA TGTGCCAGTAGTCCGGGGACAGGGGGATACGAGCAGTACTTC. Translation gives CASSPGTGGYEQYF.

The chain couples TRBV28 to TRBJ1-2, with 9 nucleotides matching TRBD1. There are 17 residues in the CDR3. Germline-derived CDR1 and CDR2 are MDHEN and SYDVKM. The J segment lost 8 bases and the V segment lost 5 bases, leaving 18 bases of the junction unmatched. The DNA for the CDR3 is TGTGCCAGCAGTGCTGATACCACGGACAGGGGAACTGGGGGCTACACCTTC. It translates to CASSADTTDRGTGGYTF.

V is TRBV7-7 and J is TRBJ2-1; TRBD2 aligns across 10 bases. CDR1 SSHAT and CDR2 FNYEAQ come from the germline V gene (reference sequence). With V trimmed by 5 bases and J by 7 bases, 14 bases remained unmatched. The CDR3 has 17 residues. The CDR3 region has the DNA TGTGCCAGCAGCGCTACTCTAGCGGGAGCTGGAAGGAATGAGCAGTTCTTC. Encoded protein: CASSATLAGAGRNEQFF.

J is TRBJ2-3 and V is TRBV25-1, with D possibly TRBD2 on 6 matching bases. The CDR3 loop spans 16 amino acids. CDR1 is MGHDK and CDR2 is SYGVNS in the germline V gene. Trimming removed 5 bases at V and 5 bases at J, with 20 bases between. CDR3 loop: CASSRGQAGRKDTQYF. CDR3 sequence (DNA): TGTGCCAGCAGTCGGGGCCAGGCGGGGCGTAAAGATACGCAGTATTTT.

This chain uses TRBV13 with TRBJ1-6, with D uncertain. The ends were cut back, 5 bases at V and 10 bases at J, with 21 bases in the middle. The CDR3 contains 16 residues. Germline CDR1 reads PRHDT; CDR2 reads FYEKMQ (reference sequence). This CDR3 is CASSPLGSLEYSPLHF. CDR3 DNA: TGTGCCAGCAGCCCTTTAGGGAGTTTGGAATACTCACCCCTCCACTTT.

V usage is TRBV6-6 and J usage is TRBJ2-1, with a tentative D call TRBD2 (7 bases). Trimming shortened V by 8 bases and J by 3 bases, and 14 bases separated the two germline ends. The CDR3 spans 14 residues. Germline V gives CDR1 MNHNY, CDR2 SVGAGI (reference sequence). The CDR3 bases are TGTGCCAGCGGGGGGGGCAGTCGCTACAATGAGCAGTTCTTC. Amino acid sequence: CASGGGSRYNEQFF.

The rearrangement uses TRBV18 and TRBJ2-7; 9 nucleotides agree with TRBD1. This CDR3 region has 14 residues. V dropped 2 bases and J dropped 6; count of bases not matched to a gene: 5. The germline V gene has CDR1 KGHSH and CDR2 LQKENI. CDR3 sequence: CASSPSQGASEQYF. The CDR3 DNA reads TGTGCCAGCTCACCATCACAGGGGGCGAGCGAGCAGTACTTC.

This rearrangement joins TRBV15 to TRBJ1-1, with D unresolved. V was cut by 8 bases and J by 7 bases, with 17 bases left in between. The length of the CDR3 is 13 residues. Germline assignment: CDR1 LNHNV and CDR2 YYDKDF (reference sequence). CDR3 coding DNA: TGTGCCACCGGAGCAGATGCTATAGGTGAAGCTTTCTTT. Amino acids: CATGADAIGEAFF. Based on the CDR3 plus reference TRBV15 and TRBJ1-1, the full variable domain is DAMVIQNPRYQVTQFGKPVTLSCSQTLNHNVMYWYQQKSSQAPKLLFHYYDKDFNNEADTPDNFQSRRPNTSFCFLDIRSPGLGDTAMYLCATGADAIGEAFFGQGTRLTVV.

The rearrangement joins TRBV24-1 to TRBJ1-2; TRBD1 aligns across 8 bases. CDR1 and CDR2 (germline): KGHDR, SFDVKD. After removal of 7 bases from V and 6 bases from J, the junction contained 12 bases not matched to a gene. CDR3 length: 15 residues. Written as DNA, the CDR3 is TGTGCCACCAGCGCCCCGCAGGGGGCAAACGATGGCTACACCTTC. The encoded protein is CATSAPQGANDGYTF.

The chain employs TRBV2 and TRBJ2-7, with 7 bases fitting TRBD1. The CDR3 runs 13 residues. Trimming cost V 7 bases and J 0 bases; bases outside gene matches: 3. Germline V lookup: CDR1 SNHLY, CDR2 FYNNEI. CDR3 DNA: TGTGCCAGCAACGGACAGGACTCCTACGAGCAGTACTTC. Protein sequence: CASNGQDSYEQYF.

J is TRBJ1-2 and V is TRBV27; a possible D gene is TRBD1 (5 bases). Germline V CDR1 and CDR2: MNHEY, SMNVEV (reference sequence). This CDR3 has 13 residues. Trimming shortened V by 8 bases and J by 4 bases, and 14 bases separated the two germline ends. CDR3 region: CASGAGISYGYTF. The DNA for the CDR3 is TGTGCCAGCGGTGCAGGGATAAGCTATGGCTACACCTTC.

The chain recombines TRBV5-4 with TRBJ2-7, with D tentatively TRBD1 (7 bases). The CDR3 length is 15 residues. Germline V gene data show CDR1 as SGHNT and CDR2 as YYREEE (reference sequence). V was clipped by 0 bases and J by 4 bases, with 14 bases between them. The CDR3 sequence: CASSLDPRGTYEQYF. The DNA of the CDR3 is TGTGCCAGCAGCTTGGATCCCAGGGGGACTTACGAGCAGTACTTC.

The chain links TRBV28 to TRBJ1-3; D is unclear. The CDR3 length is 15 residues. The germline V gene has CDR1 MDHEN and CDR2 SYDVKM. Trimming shortened V by 2 bases and J by 3 bases, and 11 bases separated the two germline ends. The CDR3: CASSLPLGDGNTIYF. In DNA form, the CDR3 reads TGTGCCAGCAGTTTACCCCTCGGGGATGGAAACACCATATATTTT.

This chain uses TRBV18 with TRBJ1-6; 7 bases are shared with TRBD1. Germline V CDR1 and CDR2: KGHSH, LQKENI. V shed 4 bases and J 7 bases; nucleotides not matched to a gene: 4. This CDR3 has 14 amino acids. CDR3 DNA: TGTGCCAGCTCACAGGGGACAGAAAATTCACCCCTCCACTTT. It yields the protein CASSQGTENSPLHF.

J is TRBJ2-3 and V is TRBV5-1; maybe TRBD2 (5 bases). V was shortened by 3 bases and J by 4 bases, with 12 bases between the two germline ends. The CDR3 sequence is 14 residues long. Germline-derived CDR1 and CDR2 are SGHRS and YFSETQ. The CDR3 DNA is TGCGCCAGCAGCTCCGGGGTTTTATCAGATACGCAGTATTTT. Translating it yields CASSSGVLSDTQYF.